Below, one T cell receptor (beta chain) is given with its context. Libraries were prepared by immunoSEQ multiplex PCR; TCRdb keeps only in-frame clonotypes and omits some of them. The sample consists of 120,000 to 150,000 clones, roughly four fifths of them appearing once. Germline V CDR1 and CDR2: LGHNA, YNFKEQ. The V and J ends lost 6 bases and 4 bases, in that order; junction bases with no gene match: 13. The length of the CDR3 is 17 residues. The record originates from a study of blood T cell repertoires in COVID-19. The origin of this receptor is a human donor with acute or convalescent COVID-19. The donor label of this sample is uncertain. The chain combines TRBV4-2 with TRBJ1-1, with TRBD1 matching 11 bases. The sample comprised peripheral blood. The CDR3 DNA sequence: TGTGCCAGCAGTCCCCTGGTCGGACAGGGGGCTTTCACTGAAGCTTTCTTT. This encodes CASSPLVGQGAFTEAFF.